The rows below give T cell receptor beta chains drawn from one sample of a study of CD8 T cells in ankylosing spondylitis. Using its own MiXCR run on the 5' RACE reads, TCRdb lists one record per CDR3 protein. Among about 330,000 distinct CDR3 sequences, roughly 8% were seen once, and the ten largest hold roughly 15%. The sequenced sample consisted of blood, either unsorted or a sorted T cell fraction (not recorded which). The receptors were sampled from a male donor with ankylosing spondylitis. Both conserved end residues are part of each CDR3. A D gene is named only where the DNA matches it firmly. Only some rows state a clone size, as once, few, many or a class for expanded clones.

>TRBD2|TRBV12-3/TRBV12-4|.|TRBJ2-2
CASSQGLAGGPSGELFF
TGTGCCAGCAGCCAGGGGCTAGCGGGAGGGCCGTCCGGGGAGCTGTTTTTT
>.|TRBV28|few|TRBJ1-6
CASSLVQRGTLHF
TGTGCCAGCAGTTTAGTCCAGAGGGGGACCCTCCACTTT
>.|TRBV7-9|.|TRBJ1-5
CASSFESNQPQHF
TGTGCCAGCAGCTTCGAAAGCAATCAGCCCCAGCATTTT
>.|TRBV6-2/TRBV6-3|.|TRBJ2-2
CASNQPGELFF
TGTGCCAGCAATCAACCCGGGGAGCTGTTTTTT
>.|TRBV7-2|many|TRBJ2-1
CASSSSSYLGEQFF
TGTGCCAGCAGCTCCTCCTCGTATCTGGGCGAGCAGTTCTTC
>.|TRBV20-1|many|TRBJ1-1
CSARVAGDNTEAFF
TGCAGTGCTAGAGTGGCAGGGGATAACACTGAAGCTTTCTTT
>TRBD1|TRBV7-9|few|TRBJ2-7
CASSPTTGILDEQYF
TGTGCCAGCAGCCCGACGACAGGGATCTTGGACGAGCAGTACTTC
>.|TRBV28|many|TRBJ1-2
CASSLFWQEGYGYTF
TGTGCCAGCAGTTTATTTTGGCAGGAAGGCTATGGCTACACCTTC
>.|TRBV4-1|.|TRBJ1-2
CASSQVRPGGATNYGYTF
TGCGCCAGCAGCCAAGTCCGGCCGGGTGGGGCGACTAACTATGGCTACACCTTC
>TRBD2|TRBV20-1|many|TRBJ2-3
CSARDTSGTRNTQYF
TGCAGTGCTAGAGATACTAGCGGGACAAGGAATACGCAGTATTTT
>.|TRBV5-1|few|TRBJ2-7
CASGDEGYEQYF
TGCGCCAGCGGGGACGAGGGATACGAGCAGTACTTC
>.|TRBV7-3|.|TRBJ2-2
CASSLSVAGELFF
TGTGCCAGCAGCTTATCAGTAGCCGGGGAGCTGTTTTTT
>.|TRBV20-1|.|TRBJ2-3
CSATSRVTDTQYF
TGCAGTGCTACTTCACGGGTCACAGATACGCAGTATTTT
>TRBD1|TRBV7-9|.|TRBJ2-7
CASSLAGGQELDF
TGTGCCAGCAGCTTAGCAGGGGGACAGGAGCTGGACTTC
>TRBD1|TRBV2|.|TRBJ1-2
CASREDRGLYGYTF
TGTGCCAGCAGAGAGGACAGGGGGCTCTATGGCTACACCTTC
>TRBD2|TRBV7-2|.|TRBJ2-5
CASSPRLAGVRETQYF
TGTGCCAGCAGCCCTCGACTAGCGGGAGTTAGAGAGACCCAGTACTTC
>.|TRBV2|.|TRBJ1-5
CASNKGNQPQHF
TGTGCCAGCAATAAGGGAAATCAGCCCCAGCATTTT
>TRBD2|TRBV18|.|TRBJ2-7
CASSQPGLADSYEQYF
TGTGCCAGCTCACAACCGGGACTAGCGGACTCCTACGAGCAGTACTTC
>TRBD2|TRBV6-2/TRBV6-3|.|TRBJ2-1
CASSPTSLEQFF
TGTGCCAGCAGCCCGACTAGCCTTGAGCAGTTCTTC
>.|TRBV7-3|many|TRBJ1-1
CASSLTGVDTEAFF
TGTGCCAGCAGCTTAACAGGAGTAGACACTGAAGCTTTCTTT
>.|TRBV29-1|many|TRBJ2-1
CSAQVGNEQFF
TGCAGCGCACAGGTGGGGAATGAGCAGTTCTTC
>TRBD2|TRBV18|few|TRBJ2-7
CASSPTSAEQYF
TGTGCCAGCTCACCTACTAGCGCCGAGCAGTACTTC
>.|TRBV3-1|few|TRBJ2-7
CASSQELARYEQYF
TGTGCCAGCAGCCAAGAACTAGCTCGGTACGAGCAGTACTTC
>.|TRBV6-2/TRBV6-3|many|TRBJ2-7
CASGGYEQYF
TGTGCCAGCGGGGGATACGAGCAGTACTTC
>.|TRBV2|few|TRBJ1-2
CASSPTRDTNYGYTF
TGTGCCAGCAGCCCAACGAGAGACACTAACTATGGCTACACCTTC
>TRBD2|TRBV2|few|TRBJ2-5
CASSGFGGRALETQYF
TGTGCCAGCAGTGGATTCGGCGGGAGGGCCCTAGAGACCCAGTACTTC
>TRBD1|TRBV5-1|.|TRBJ2-7
CASSLEGQPSLYEQYF
TGCGCCAGCAGCTTGGAGGGACAGCCATCCCTCTACGAGCAGTACTTC
>.|TRBV10-3|many|TRBJ2-1
CAGAGGGPNGAYNEQFF
TGTGCCGGAGCCGGAGGGGGGCCTAACGGGGCCTACAATGAGCAGTTCTTC
>TRBD1|TRBV20-1|few|TRBJ1-5
CSARQGRDRGRQPQHF
TGCAGTGCTAGACAAGGCCGGGACAGGGGGCGTCAGCCCCAGCATTTT
>TRBD2|TRBV29-1|few|TRBJ2-7
CSVEDRSRELYEQYF
TGCAGCGTTGAAGATCGCTCGCGGGAGCTCTACGAGCAGTACTTC
>TRBD2|TRBV7-7|few|TRBJ2-7
CASSPLAGVNDEQYF
TGTGCCAGCAGCCCCTTAGCGGGAGTGAACGACGAGCAGTACTTC